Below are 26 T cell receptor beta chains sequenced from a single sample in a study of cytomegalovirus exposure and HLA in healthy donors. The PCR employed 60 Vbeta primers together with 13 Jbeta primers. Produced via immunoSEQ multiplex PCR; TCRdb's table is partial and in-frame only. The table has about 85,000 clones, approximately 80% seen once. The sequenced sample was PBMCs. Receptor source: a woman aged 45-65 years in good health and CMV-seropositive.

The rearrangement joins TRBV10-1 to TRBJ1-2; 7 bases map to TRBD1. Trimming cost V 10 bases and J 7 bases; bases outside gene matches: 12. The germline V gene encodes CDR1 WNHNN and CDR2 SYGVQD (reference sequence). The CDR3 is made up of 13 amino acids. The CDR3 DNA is TGCGCCACCCACTCTACAGGGGTAGGTGGCTACACCTTC. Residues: CATHSTGVGGYTF.

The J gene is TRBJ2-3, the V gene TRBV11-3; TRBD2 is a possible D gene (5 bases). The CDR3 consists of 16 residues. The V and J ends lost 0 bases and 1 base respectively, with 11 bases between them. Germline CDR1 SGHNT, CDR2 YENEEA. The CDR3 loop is CASSLDLREGTDTQYF. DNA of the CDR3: TGTGCCAGCAGCTTAGATCTTCGGGAAGGCACAGATACGCAGTATTTT.

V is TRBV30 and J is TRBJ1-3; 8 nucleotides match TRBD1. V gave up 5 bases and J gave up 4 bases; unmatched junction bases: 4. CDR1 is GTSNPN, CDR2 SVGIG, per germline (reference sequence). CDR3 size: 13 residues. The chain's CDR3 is CAWSTGDGNTIYF. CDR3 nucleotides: TGTGCCTGGTCGACAGGGGACGGAAACACCATATATTTT.

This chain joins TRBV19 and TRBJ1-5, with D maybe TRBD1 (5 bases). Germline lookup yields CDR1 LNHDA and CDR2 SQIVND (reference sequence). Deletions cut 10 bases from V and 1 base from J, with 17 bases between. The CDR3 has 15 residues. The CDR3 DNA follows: TGTGCCACCCGGGGGATGTGGGGAAGCAATCAGCCCCAGCATTTT. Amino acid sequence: CATRGMWGSNQPQHF.

Here the CDR3 reads CSVSGSTDTQYF. The DNA for the CDR3 is TGCAGCGTTAGCGGGAGCACAGATACGCAGTATTTT. The chain is built from TRBV29-1 and TRBJ2-3, with a weak D call TRBD2 (6 bases). Trimming removed 5 bases from V and 0 bases from J, with 6 bases in between. This CDR3 region has 12 residues. Per the germline V gene, CDR1 is SQVTM and CDR2 is ANQGSEA.

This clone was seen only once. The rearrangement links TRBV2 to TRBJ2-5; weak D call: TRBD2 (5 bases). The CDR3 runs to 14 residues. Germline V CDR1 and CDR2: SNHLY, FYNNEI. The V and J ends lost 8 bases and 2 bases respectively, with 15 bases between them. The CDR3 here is CASGETRGQETQYF. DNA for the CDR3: TGTGCCAGCGGGGAAACACGGGGACAAGAGACCCAGTACTTC.

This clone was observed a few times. Here the CDR3 reads CASSLAVSTEAFF. CDR3 sequence (DNA): TGTGCCAGCAGCTTGGCGGTGAGCACTGAAGCTTTCTTT. The chain joins TRBV5-5 to TRBJ1-1; D remains ambiguous. Per germline, CDR1 SGHKS and CDR2 YYEKEE (reference sequence). The CDR3 consists of 13 residues. The V gene lost 0 bases and the J gene lost 4 bases, with 7 bases spanning the gap. The variable domain in full, with the rest retrieved from reference TRBV5-5 and TRBJ1-1, is DAGVTQSPTHLIKTRGQQVTLRCSPISGHKSVSWYQQVLGQGPQFIFQYYEKEERGRGNFPDRFSARQFPNYSSELNVNALLLGDSALYLCASSLAVSTEAFFGQGTRLTVV.

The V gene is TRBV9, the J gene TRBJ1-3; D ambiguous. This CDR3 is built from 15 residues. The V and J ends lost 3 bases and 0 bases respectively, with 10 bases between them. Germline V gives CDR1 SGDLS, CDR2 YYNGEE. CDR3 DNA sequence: TGTGCCAGCAGCGCCGACGGGAGCTCTGGAAACACCATATATTTT. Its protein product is CASSADGSSGNTIYF.

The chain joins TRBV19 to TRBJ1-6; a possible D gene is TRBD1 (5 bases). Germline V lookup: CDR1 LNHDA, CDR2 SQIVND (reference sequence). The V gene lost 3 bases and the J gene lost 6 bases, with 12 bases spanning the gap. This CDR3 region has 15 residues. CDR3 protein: CASSIDSRANSPLHF. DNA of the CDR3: TGTGCCAGTAGTATTGATAGCAGGGCTAATTCACCCCTCCACTTT.

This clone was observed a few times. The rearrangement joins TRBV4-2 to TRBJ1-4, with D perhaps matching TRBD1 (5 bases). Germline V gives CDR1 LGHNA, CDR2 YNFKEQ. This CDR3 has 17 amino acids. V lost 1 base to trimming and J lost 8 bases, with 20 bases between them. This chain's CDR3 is CASSQVGGGQGSEKLFF. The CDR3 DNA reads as TGTGCCAGCAGCCAAGTGGGGGGAGGGCAGGGATCCGAAAAACTGTTTTTT.

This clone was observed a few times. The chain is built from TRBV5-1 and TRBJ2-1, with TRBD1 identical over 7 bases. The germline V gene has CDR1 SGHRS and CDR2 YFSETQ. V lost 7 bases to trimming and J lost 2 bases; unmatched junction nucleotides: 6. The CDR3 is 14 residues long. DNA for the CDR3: TGCGCCAGCGCGCGGCAGGGGGCCTACAATGAGCAGTTCTTC. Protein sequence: CASARQGAYNEQFF. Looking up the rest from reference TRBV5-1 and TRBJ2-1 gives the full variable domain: KAGVTQTPRYLIKTRGQQVTLSCSPISGHRSVSWYQQTPGQGLQFLFEYFSETQRNKGNFPGRFSGRQFSNSRSEMNVSTLELGDSALYLCASARQGAYNEQFFGPGTRLTVL.

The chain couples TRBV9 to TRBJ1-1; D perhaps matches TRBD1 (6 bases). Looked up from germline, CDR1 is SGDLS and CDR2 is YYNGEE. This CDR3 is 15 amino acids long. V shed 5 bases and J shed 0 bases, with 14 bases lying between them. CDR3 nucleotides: TGTGCCAGCAGTGCCGGGACAAACATGAACACTGAAGCTTTCTTT. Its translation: CASSAGTNMNTEAFF. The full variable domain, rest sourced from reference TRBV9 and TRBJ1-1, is DSGVTQTPKHLITATGQRVTLRCSPRSGDLSVYWYQQSLDQGLQFLIQYYNGEERAKGNILERFSAQQFPDLHSELNLSSLELGDSALYFCASSAGTNMNTEAFFGQGTRLTVV.

Here the CDR3 reads CAISESGQGSGYTF. The DNA for the CDR3 is TGTGCCATCAGTGAGTCGGGACAGGGGTCCGGCTACACCTTC. V gene TRBV10-3 combines with J gene TRBJ1-2; 10 bases fit TRBD1. The CDR3 is 14 amino acids. Trimming cost V 0 bases and J 8 bases; bases outside gene matches: 3. CDR1 and CDR2 (germline): ENHRY, SYGVKD.

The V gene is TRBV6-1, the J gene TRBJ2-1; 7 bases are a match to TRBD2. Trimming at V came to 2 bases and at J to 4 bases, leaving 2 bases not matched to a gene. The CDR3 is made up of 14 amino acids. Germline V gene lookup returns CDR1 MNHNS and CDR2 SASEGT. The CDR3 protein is CASSERGGYNEQFF. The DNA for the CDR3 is TGTGCCAGCAGTGAAAGGGGAGGGTACAATGAGCAGTTCTTC.

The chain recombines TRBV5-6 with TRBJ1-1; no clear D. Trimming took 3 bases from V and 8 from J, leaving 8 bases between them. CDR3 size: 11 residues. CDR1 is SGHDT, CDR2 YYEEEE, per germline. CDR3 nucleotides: TGTGCCAGCAGCTGGGAGAGGGAAGCTTTCTTT. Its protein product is CASSWEREAFF.

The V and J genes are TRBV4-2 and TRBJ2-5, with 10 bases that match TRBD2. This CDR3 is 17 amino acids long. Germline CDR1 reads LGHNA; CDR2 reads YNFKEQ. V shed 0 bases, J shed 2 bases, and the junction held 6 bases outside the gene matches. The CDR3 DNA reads TGTGCCAGCAGCCAAGATCCAAGCGGGGGGGGGCAAGAGACCCAGTACTTC. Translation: CASSQDPSGGGQETQYF.

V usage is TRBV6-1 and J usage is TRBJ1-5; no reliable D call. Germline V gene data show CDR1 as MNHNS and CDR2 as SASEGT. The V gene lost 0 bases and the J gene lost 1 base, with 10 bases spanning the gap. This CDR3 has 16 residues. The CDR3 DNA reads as TGTGCCAGCAGTGAAGCAGTCCCCGGGAGCAATCAGCCCCAGCATTTT. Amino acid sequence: CASSEAVPGSNQPQHF.

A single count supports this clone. CDR3 DNA: TGTGCCAGCAGACGGACAGGGAACACTGAAGCTTTCTTT. Protein sequence: CASRRTGNTEAFF. The V gene is TRBV27, the J gene TRBJ1-1, with TRBD1 matching 7 bases. The V gene's germline CDR1 is MNHEY and CDR2 SMNVEV (reference sequence). The CDR3 is 13 amino acids. V trimming: 6 bases; J trimming: 1 base; junction bases outside the gene matches: 2.

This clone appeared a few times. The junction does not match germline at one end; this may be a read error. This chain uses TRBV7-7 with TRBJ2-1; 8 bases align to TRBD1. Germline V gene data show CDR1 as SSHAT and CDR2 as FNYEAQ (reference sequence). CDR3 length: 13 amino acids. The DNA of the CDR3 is TGTGCTAGCAGCCTAACAGGGGGCAATGAGCAGTTCTTC. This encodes CASSLTGGNEQFF.

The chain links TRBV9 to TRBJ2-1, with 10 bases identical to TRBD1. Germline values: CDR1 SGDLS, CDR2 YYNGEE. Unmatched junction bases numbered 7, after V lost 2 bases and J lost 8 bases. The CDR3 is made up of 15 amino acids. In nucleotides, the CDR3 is TGTGCCAGCAGCGTGGCCGGGACAGGGGTCGATGAGCAGTTCTTC. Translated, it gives CASSVAGTGVDEQFF.

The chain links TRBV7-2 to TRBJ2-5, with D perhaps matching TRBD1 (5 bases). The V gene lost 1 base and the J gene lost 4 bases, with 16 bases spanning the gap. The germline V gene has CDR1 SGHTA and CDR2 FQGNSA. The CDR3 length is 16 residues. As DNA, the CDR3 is TGTGCCAGCAGCTTAGTGGGTCAGGGCTTCACAGAGACCCAGTACTTC. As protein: CASSLVGQGFTETQYF. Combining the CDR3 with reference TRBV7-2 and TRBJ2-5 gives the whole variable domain GAGVSQSPSNKVTEKGKDVELRCDPISGHTALYWYRQSLGQGLEFLIYFQGNSAPDKSGLPSDRFSAERTGGSVSTLTIQRTQQEDSAVYLCASSLVGQGFTETQYFGPGTRLLVL.

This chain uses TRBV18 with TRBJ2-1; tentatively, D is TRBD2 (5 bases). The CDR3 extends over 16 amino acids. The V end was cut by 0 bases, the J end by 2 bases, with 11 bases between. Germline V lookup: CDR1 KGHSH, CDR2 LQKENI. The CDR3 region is CASSPPGSVTYNEQFF. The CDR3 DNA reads TGTGCCAGCTCACCACCGGGGAGCGTCACCTACAATGAGCAGTTCTTC.

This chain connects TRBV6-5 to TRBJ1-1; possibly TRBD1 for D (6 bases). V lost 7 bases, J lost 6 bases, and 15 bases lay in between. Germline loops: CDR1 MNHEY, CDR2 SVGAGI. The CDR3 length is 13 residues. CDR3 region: CASTRRGGAEAFF. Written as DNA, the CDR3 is TGTGCCAGCACCCGGAGGGGGGGGGCTGAAGCTTTCTTT.

CDR3 residues: CATSRGPGSEVGTQYF. CDR3 sequence (DNA): TGTGCCACCAGCAGAGGGCCCGGGAGTGAGGTCGGTACGCAGTATTTT. V gene TRBV15 combines with J gene TRBJ2-3; D may be TRBD2 (6 bases). Germline CDR1 and CDR2: LNHNV and YYDKDF (reference sequence). V lost 1 base, J lost 8 bases, and 19 bases lay in between. The CDR3 covers 16 residues.

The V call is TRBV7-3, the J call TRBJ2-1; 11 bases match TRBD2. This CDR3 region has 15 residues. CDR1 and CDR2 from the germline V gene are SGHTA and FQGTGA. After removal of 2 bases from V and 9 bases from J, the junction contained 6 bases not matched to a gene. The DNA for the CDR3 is TGTGCCAGCAGCTTAGAGGCTAGCGGGAGGCTTGAGCAGTTCTTC. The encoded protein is CASSLEASGRLEQFF.

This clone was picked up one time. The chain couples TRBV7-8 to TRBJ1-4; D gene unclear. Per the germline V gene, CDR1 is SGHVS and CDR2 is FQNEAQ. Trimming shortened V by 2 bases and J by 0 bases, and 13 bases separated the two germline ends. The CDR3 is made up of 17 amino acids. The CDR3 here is CASSLKAAWSTNEKLFF. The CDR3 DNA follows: TGTGCCAGCAGCTTAAAGGCGGCGTGGTCAACTAATGAAAAACTGTTTTTT.